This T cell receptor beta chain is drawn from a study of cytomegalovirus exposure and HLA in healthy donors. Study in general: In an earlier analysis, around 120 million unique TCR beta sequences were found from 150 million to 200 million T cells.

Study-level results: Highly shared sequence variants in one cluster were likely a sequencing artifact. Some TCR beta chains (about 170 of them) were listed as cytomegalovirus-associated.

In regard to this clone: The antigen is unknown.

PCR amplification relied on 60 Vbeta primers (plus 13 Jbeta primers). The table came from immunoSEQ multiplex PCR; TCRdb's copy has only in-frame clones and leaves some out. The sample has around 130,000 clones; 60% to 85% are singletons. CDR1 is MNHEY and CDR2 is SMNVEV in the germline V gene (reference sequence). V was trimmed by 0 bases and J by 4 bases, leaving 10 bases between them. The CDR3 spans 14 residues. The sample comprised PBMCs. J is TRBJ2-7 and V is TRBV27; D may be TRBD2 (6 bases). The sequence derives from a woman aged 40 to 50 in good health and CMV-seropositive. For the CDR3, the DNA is TGTGCCAGCAGTTTATCGGAGGGAGGATACGAGCAGTACTTC. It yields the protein CASSLSEGGYEQYF.